These T cell receptor beta chains were read from a single sample in a study of beta chain features in type 1 diabetes. Sequencing used immunoSEQ multiplex PCR; TCRdb keeps in-frame clones, though not all of them. The table shows about 660,000 clones, with around 15% occurring only once. Sequenced input: naive CD4+ T cells from blood. These receptor sequences come from a young man with type 1 diabetes. Each CDR3 is given with its conserved first and last residue. The D gene is left open where the match is weak. Clone size, where shown, is once, few, many, or a class for clones that have expanded.

abundance	v_gene	j_gene	d_gene	CDR3aa	CDR3nt
-	TRBV5-1	TRBJ2-7	-	CASSLERPETGYEQYF	TGCGCCAGCAGCTTGGAACGACCCGAGACGGGCTACGAGCAGTACTTC
few	TRBV9	TRBJ2-1	-	CASSVASSYNEQFF	TGTGCCAGCAGCGTAGCCAGCTCCTACAATGAGCAGTTCTTC
-	TRBV30	TRBJ1-5	-	CAWSSNSNQPQHF	TGTGCCTGGAGTAGTAATAGCAATCAGCCCCAGCATTTT
-	TRBV29-1	TRBJ2-7	TRBD2	CSVGPRGLAGRTYEQYF	TGCAGCGTTGGTCCCCGGGGGCTAGCGGGGAGGACCTACGAGCAGTACTTC
few	TRBV11-1	TRBJ2-5	-	CASSLVGALETQYF	TGTGCCAGCAGCTTAGTCGGGGCTTTGGAGACCCAGTACTTC
-	TRBV7-2	TRBJ2-5	TRBD1	CASSSDRDKVTQYF	TGTGCCAGCAGCTCGGACAGGGACAAGGTGACCCAGTACTTC
-	TRBV6-5	TRBJ2-5	-	CASSYSPLMTQYF	TGTGCCAGCAGTTACTCTCCGCTAATGACCCAGTACTTC
few	TRBV4-3	TRBJ1-2	-	CASSQVIPGDYGYTF	TGCGCCAGCAGCCAAGTGATCCCAGGGGACTATGGCTACACCTTC
few	TRBV2	TRBJ2-7	TRBD1	CASRGTAYEQYF	TGTGCCAGCAGGGGGACAGCCTATGAGCAGTACTTC
few	TRBV5-1	TRBJ2-3	-	CASSWAGSSRDTQYF	TGCGCCAGCAGCTGGGCTGGGTCTAGCAGGGATACGCAGTATTTT
few	TRBV30	TRBJ1-4	-	CAWSHNEKLFF	TGTGCCTGGAGCCATAATGAAAAACTGTTTTTT
few	TRBV5-1	TRBJ2-5	-	CASSLSAAQETQYF	TGCGCCAGCAGCTTGAGTGCCGCCCAAGAGACCCAGTACTTC
few	TRBV7-8	TRBJ2-3	TRBD1	CASSALAGQARTDTQYF	TGTGCCAGCAGCGCTCTAGCCGGACAGGCTCGCACAGATACGCAGTATTTT
few	TRBV19	TRBJ2-2	-	CASSNTGELFF	TGTGCCAGTAGTAACACCGGGGAGCTGTTTTTT
few	TRBV5-1	TRBJ2-3	TRBD2	CASSSAGTSGPTDTQYF	TGCGCCAGCAGCTCCGCCGGGACTAGCGGCCCCACAGATACGCAGTATTTT
few	TRBV15	TRBJ1-2	-	CATSRDRASYGYTF	TGTGCCACCAGCAGAGATCGGGCCAGCTATGGCTACACCTTC
-	TRBV5-4	TRBJ2-5	-	CASSGGGGQETQYF	TGTGCCAGCAGTGGGGGCGGGGGACAAGAGACCCAGTACTTC
-	TRBV14	TRBJ2-1	TRBD2	CASSQPGTSGHNEQFF	TGTGCCAGCAGCCAACCCGGGACTAGCGGGCACAATGAGCAGTTCTTC
few	TRBV4-3	TRBJ1-5	-	CASSQDRGPNQPQHF	TGCGCCAGCAGCCAAGATAGGGGTCCCAATCAGCCCCAGCATTTT
-	TRBV30	TRBJ2-5	-	CAWSGGNSRQETQYF	TGTGCCTGGAGTGGGGGGAACAGTAGGCAAGAGACCCAGTACTTC
-	TRBV20-1	TRBJ2-5	-	CSARSRETQYF	TGCAGTGCTAGGTCGCGGGAGACCCAGTACTTC
few	TRBV7-9	TRBJ1-1	-	CASSAGTEAFF	TGTGCCAGCAGCGCTGGGACTGAAGCTTTCTTT
-	TRBV5-1	TRBJ2-5	-	CASSLTAGGETQYF	TGCGCCAGCAGCTTGACCGCGGGTGGAGAGACCCAGTACTTC
few	TRBV7-9	TRBJ1-1	-	CASSRRQNTEAFF	TGTGCCAGCAGCCGTCGCCAGAACACTGAAGCTTTCTTT
few	TRBV5-1	TRBJ2-1	TRBD2	CASSSSGTSGYNEQFF	TGCGCCAGCAGCTCGTCCGGGACTAGCGGCTACAATGAGCAGTTCTTC
-	TRBV7-2	TRBJ1-5	-	CASSSTSNQPQHF	TGTGCCAGCAGCTCCACAAGCAATCAGCCCCAGCATTTT
-	TRBV5-1	TRBJ2-3	TRBD1	CASSLGQGADTQYF	TGCGCCAGCAGCTTGGGACAGGGAGCAGATACGCAGTATTTT
-	TRBV5-1	TRBJ2-4	-	CASSLDTGEGNIQYF	TGCGCCAGCAGCTTGGACACGGGAGAGGGGAACATTCAGTACTTC
-	TRBV5-6	TRBJ2-4	-	CASSLRVRGPENIQYF	TGTGCCAGCAGCTTGAGGGTGAGGGGTCCCGAAAACATTCAGTACTTC
few	TRBV15	TRBJ2-4	TRBD1	CATSRGQGVNIQYF	TGTGCCACCAGCAGGGGACAGGGGGTAAACATTCAGTACTTC
-	TRBV9	TRBJ2-3	-	CASSATGTLFQLDTQYF	TGTGCCAGCAGCGCCACCGGGACCCTCTTCCAACTGGATACGCAGTATTTT
-	TRBV29-1	TRBJ2-1	TRBD2	CSAKTLAGPSNEQFF	TGCAGCGCGAAAACTCTAGCGGGACCTTCCAATGAGCAGTTCTTC
-	TRBV30	TRBJ2-3	TRBD1	CAWSRDRVPTDTQYF	TGTGCCTGGAGCCGGGACAGGGTCCCAACAGATACGCAGTATTTT
-	TRBV9	TRBJ2-5	TRBD2	CASSVGSGGALSQETQYF	TGTGCCAGCAGCGTGGGTAGCGGGGGAGCTCTGTCCCAAGAGACCCAGTACTTC
-	TRBV10-2	TRBJ2-2	-	CASKEERYTGELFF	TGCGCCAGCAAGGAGGAGCGGTACACCGGGGAGCTGTTTTTT
-	TRBV6-5	TRBJ2-7	TRBD2	CASSYGSGDYEQYF	TGTGCCAGCAGTTACGGTAGCGGGGATTACGAGCAGTACTTC
-	TRBV30	TRBJ2-7	-	CAWSGGREQYF	TGTGCCTGGAGTGGGGGGCGGGAGCAGTACTTC
-	TRBV30	TRBJ2-1	-	CAWSSLYNEQFF	TGTGCCTGGAGCTCCCTCTACAATGAGCAGTTCTTC
-	TRBV10-3	TRBJ2-1	-	CAISAQAFREQFF	TGTGCCATCAGTGCCCAAGCGTTCCGGGAGCAGTTCTTC
few	TRBV5-4	TRBJ1-1	-	CASTSGRGTEAFF	TGTGCCAGCACCTCTGGCAGGGGCACTGAAGCTTTCTTT
-	TRBV7-2	TRBJ1-1	-	CASSGVAGGLTEAFF	TGTGCCAGCAGCGGCGTGGCGGGGGGCTTGACTGAAGCTTTCTTT
-	TRBV9	TRBJ2-2	-	CASSVASSYTGELFF	TGTGCCAGCAGCGTAGCTAGCAGCTACACCGGGGAGCTGTTTTTT
-	TRBV5-6	TRBJ2-3	TRBD2	CASSLGLAGARGTDTQYF	TGTGCCAGCAGCTTGGGACTAGCGGGGGCCAGGGGCACAGATACGCAGTATTTT
-	TRBV7-2	TRBJ1-2	TRBD1	CASSNRTGGFYGYTF	TGTGCCAGCAGCAATCGGACAGGGGGTTTTTATGGCTACACCTTC
few	TRBV21-1	TRBJ2-7	-	CASSKGLAGTDEQYF	TGTGCCAGCAGCAAAGGTCTAGCGGGAACGGACGAGCAGTACTTC
-	TRBV6-6	TRBJ1-2	TRBD1	CASSPPGQSNYGYTF	TGTGCCAGCAGCCCACCGGGACAGTCTAACTATGGCTACACCTTC
few	TRBV18	TRBJ2-4	TRBD1	CASSPDREPKNIQYF	TGTGCCAGCTCACCGGACAGGGAACCCAAAAACATTCAGTACTTC
-	TRBV13	TRBJ1-2	-	CASSPTTGIHLGGYGYTF	TGTGCCAGCAGCCCCACGACAGGCATCCATCTAGGGGGCTATGGCTACACCTTC
-	TRBV7-2	TRBJ2-3	TRBD2	CASTTSGGRGDTQYF	TGTGCCAGCACGACTAGCGGGGGCCGAGGAGATACGCAGTATTTT